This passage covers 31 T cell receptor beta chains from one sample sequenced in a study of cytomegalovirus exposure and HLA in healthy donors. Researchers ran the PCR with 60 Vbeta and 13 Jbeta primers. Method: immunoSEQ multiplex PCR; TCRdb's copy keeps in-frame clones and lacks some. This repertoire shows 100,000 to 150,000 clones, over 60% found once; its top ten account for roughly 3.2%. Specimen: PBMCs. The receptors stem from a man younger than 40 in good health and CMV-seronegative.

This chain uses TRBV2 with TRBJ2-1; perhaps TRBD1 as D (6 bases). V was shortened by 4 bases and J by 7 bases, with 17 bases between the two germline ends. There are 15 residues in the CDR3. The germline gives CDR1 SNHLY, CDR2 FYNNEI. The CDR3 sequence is CASSAAGRGRNEQFF. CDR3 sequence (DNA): TGTGCCAGCAGTGCGGCGGGCAGGGGAAGGAATGAGCAGTTCTTC.

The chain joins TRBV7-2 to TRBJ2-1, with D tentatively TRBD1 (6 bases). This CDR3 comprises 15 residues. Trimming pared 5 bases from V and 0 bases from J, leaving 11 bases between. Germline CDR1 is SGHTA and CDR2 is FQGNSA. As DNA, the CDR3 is TGTGCCAGCAGCCAGGGGACACCCTCCTACAATGAGCAGTTCTTC. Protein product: CASSQGTPSYNEQFF.

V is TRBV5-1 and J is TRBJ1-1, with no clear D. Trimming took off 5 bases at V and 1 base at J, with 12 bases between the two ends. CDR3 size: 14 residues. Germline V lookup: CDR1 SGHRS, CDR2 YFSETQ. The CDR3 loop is CASSFTSPNTEAFF. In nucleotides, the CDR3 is TGCGCCAGCAGTTTTACTAGTCCGAACACTGAAGCTTTCTTT. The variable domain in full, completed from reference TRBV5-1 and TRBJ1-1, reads KAGVTQTPRYLIKTRGQQVTLSCSPISGHRSVSWYQQTPGQGLQFLFEYFSETQRNKGNFPGRFSGRQFSNSRSEMNVSTLELGDSALYLCASSFTSPNTEAFFGQGTRLTVV.

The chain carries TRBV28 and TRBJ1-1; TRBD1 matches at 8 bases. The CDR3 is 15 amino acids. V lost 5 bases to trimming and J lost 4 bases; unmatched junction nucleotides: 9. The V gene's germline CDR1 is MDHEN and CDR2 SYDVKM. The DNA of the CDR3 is TGTGCCAGCAGTCCAAGACAGGGGCTGGGCACTGAAGCTTTCTTT. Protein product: CASSPRQGLGTEAFF.

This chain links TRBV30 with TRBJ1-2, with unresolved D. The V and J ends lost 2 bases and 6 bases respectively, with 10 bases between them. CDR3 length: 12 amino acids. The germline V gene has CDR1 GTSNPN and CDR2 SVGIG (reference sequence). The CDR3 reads CAWSRVSDGYTF. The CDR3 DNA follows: TGTGCCTGGAGTCGCGTTAGTGATGGCTACACCTTC. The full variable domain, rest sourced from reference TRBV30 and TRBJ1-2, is SQTIHQWPATLVQPVGSPLSLECTVEGTSNPNLYWYRQAAGRGLQLLFYSVGIGQISSEVPQNLSASRPQDRQFILSSKKLLLSDSGFYLCAWSRVSDGYTFGSGTRLTVV.

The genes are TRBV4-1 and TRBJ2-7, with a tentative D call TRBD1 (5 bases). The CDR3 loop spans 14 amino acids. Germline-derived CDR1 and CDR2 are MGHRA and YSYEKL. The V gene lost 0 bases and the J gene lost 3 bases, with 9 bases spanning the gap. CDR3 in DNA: TGCGCCAGCAGCCAAGAAGGACACGACTACGAGCAGTACTTC. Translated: CASSQEGHDYEQYF.

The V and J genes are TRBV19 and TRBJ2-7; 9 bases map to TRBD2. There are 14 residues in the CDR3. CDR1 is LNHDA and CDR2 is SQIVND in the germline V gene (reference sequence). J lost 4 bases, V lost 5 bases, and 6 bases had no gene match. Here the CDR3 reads CASSGGRAGYEQYF. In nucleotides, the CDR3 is TGTGCCAGTAGTGGCGGGAGGGCCGGGTACGAGCAGTACTTC.

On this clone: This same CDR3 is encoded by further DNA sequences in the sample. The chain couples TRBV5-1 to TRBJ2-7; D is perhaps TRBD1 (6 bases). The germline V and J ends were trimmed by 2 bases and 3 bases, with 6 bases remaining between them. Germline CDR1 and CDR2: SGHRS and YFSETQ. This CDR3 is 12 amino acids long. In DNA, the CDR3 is TGCGCCAGCAGCTTACAGGGCTACGAGCAGTACTTC. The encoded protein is CASSLQGYEQYF.

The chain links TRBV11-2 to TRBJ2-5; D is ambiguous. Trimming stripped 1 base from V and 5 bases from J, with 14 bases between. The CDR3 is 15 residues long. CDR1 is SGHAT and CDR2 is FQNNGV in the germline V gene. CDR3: CASSLVATERETQYF. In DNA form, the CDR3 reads TGTGCCAGCAGCTTAGTCGCCACGGAGAGGGAGACCCAGTACTTC.

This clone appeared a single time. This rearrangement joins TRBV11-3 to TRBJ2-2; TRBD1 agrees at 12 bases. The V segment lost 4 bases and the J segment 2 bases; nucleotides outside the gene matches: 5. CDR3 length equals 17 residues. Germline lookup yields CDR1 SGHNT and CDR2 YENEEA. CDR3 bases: TGTGCCAGCAGCTGGACCGGGACAGGGGGCAACACCGGGGAGCTGTTTTTT. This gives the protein CASSWTGTGGNTGELFF.

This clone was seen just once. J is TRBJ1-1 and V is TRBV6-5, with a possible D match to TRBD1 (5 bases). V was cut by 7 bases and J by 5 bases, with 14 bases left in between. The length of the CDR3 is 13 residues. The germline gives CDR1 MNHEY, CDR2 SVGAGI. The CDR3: CASTRAGGTEAFF. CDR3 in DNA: TGTGCCAGCACCCGGGCCGGGGGAACTGAAGCTTTCTTT.

The CDR3: CASKGTGNSPLHF. The CDR3 DNA is TGTGCCAGCAAGGGGACAGGGAATTCACCCCTCCACTTT. The chain is built from TRBV5-4 and TRBJ1-6, with 9 positions matching TRBD1. Germline V CDR1 and CDR2: SGHNT, YYREEE (reference sequence). Trimming cost V 6 bases and J 7 bases; bases outside gene matches: 2. The CDR3 covers 13 residues.

The CDR3 region has the DNA TGCGCCAGCAGTGTACAGGGGGCGAGCGCCGGGGAGCTGTTTTTT. Amino acid sequence: CASSVQGASAGELFF. The chain recombines TRBV10-1 with TRBJ2-2; 9 bases agree with TRBD1. The V gene end was trimmed by 4 bases and the J gene end by 6 bases; junction bases not matched to a gene: 6. This CDR3 spans 15 amino acids. The germline V gene encodes CDR1 WNHNN and CDR2 SYGVQD (reference sequence).

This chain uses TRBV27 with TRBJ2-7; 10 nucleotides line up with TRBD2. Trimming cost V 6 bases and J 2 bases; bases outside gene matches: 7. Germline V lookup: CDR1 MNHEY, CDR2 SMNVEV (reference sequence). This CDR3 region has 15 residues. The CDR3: CASRPDSGRPYEQYF. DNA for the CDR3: TGTGCCAGCAGACCCGATAGCGGGAGGCCCTACGAGCAGTACTTC.

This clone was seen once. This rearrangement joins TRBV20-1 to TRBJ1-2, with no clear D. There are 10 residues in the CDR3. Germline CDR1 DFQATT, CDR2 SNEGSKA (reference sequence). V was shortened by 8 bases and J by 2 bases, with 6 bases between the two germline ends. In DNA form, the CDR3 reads TGCAGTTTGAGAAACTATGGCTACACCTTC. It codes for CSLRNYGYTF.

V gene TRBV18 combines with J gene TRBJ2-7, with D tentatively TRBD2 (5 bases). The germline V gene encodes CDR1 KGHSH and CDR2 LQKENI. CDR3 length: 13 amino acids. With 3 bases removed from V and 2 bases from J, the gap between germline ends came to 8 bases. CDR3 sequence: CASSPRETYEQYF. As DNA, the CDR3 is TGTGCCAGCTCACCTCGGGAAACCTACGAGCAGTACTTC. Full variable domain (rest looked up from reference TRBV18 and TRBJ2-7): NAGVMQNPRHLVRRRGQEARLRCSPMKGHSHVYWYRQLPEEGLKFMVYLQKENIIDESGMPKERFSAEFPKEGPSILRIQQVVRGDSAAYFCASSPRETYEQYFGPGTRLTVT.

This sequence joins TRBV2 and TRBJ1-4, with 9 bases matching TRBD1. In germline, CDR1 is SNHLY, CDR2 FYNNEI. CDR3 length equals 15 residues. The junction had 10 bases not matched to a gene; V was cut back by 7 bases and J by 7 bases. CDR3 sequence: CASIRPGQGAEKLFF. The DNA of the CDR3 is TGTGCCAGCATTAGACCGGGACAGGGTGCTGAAAAACTGTTTTTT.

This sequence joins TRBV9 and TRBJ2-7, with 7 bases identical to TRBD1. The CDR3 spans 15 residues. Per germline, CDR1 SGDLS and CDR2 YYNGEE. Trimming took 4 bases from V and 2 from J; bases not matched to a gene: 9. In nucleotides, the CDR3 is TGTGCCAGCAGCCCCCAGAGCAGGGGGACCTACGAGCAGTACTTC. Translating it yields CASSPQSRGTYEQYF.

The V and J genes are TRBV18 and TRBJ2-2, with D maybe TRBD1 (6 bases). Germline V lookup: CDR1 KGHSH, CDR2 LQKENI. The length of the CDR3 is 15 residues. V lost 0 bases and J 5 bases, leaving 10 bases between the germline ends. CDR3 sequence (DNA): TGTGCCAGCTCACCACCGTTGCAGGGGACCGGGGAGCTGTTTTTT. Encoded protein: CASSPPLQGTGELFF.

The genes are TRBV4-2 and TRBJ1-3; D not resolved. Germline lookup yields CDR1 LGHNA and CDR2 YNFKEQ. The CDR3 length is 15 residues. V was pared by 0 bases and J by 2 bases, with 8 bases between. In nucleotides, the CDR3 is TGTGCCAGCAGCCAAGATCGACATGCTGGAAACACCATATATTTT. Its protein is CASSQDRHAGNTIYF.

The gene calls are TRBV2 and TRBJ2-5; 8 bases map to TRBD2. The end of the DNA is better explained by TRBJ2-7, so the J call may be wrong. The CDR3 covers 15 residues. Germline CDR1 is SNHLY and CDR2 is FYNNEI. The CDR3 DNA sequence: TGTGCCAGCAGAGAAAGCGGGAGTTCCTCCTACGAGCAGTACTTC. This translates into CASRESGSSSYEQYF.

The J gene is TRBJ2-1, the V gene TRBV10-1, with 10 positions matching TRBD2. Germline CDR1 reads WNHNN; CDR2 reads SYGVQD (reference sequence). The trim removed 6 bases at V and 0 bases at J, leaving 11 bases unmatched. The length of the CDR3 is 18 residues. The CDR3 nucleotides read TGCGCCAGCAGGGGGGGAGCGGGGGGGGTGAGCTCCTACAATGAGCAGTTCTTC. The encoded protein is CASRGGAGGVSSYNEQFF.

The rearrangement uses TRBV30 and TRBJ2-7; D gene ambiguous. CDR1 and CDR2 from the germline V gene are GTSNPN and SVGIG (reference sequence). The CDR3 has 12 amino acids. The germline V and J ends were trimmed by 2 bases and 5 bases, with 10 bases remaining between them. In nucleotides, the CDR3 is TGTGCCTGGAGTCTAATTGTGGACGAGCAGTACTTC. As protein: CAWSLIVDEQYF. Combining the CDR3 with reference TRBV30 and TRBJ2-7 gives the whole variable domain SQTIHQWPATLVQPVGSPLSLECTVEGTSNPNLYWYRQAAGRGLQLLFYSVGIGQISSEVPQNLSASRPQDRQFILSSKKLLLSDSGFYLCAWSLIVDEQYFGPGTRLTVT.

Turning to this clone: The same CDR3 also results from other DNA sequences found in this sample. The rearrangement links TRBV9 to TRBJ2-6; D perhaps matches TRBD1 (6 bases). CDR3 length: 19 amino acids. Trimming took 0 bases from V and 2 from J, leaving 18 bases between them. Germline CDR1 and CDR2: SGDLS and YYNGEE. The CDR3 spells CASSVGSGQRVPGANVLTF. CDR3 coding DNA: TGTGCCAGCAGCGTAGGCTCTGGACAGAGAGTTCCTGGGGCCAACGTCCTGACTTTC.

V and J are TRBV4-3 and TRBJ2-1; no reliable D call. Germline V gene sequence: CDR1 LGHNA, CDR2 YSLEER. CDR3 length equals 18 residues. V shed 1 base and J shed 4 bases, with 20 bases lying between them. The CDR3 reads CASSQGALYDGVYNEQFF. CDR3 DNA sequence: TGCGCCAGCAGCCAAGGGGCGCTATACGACGGTGTTTACAATGAGCAGTTCTTC.

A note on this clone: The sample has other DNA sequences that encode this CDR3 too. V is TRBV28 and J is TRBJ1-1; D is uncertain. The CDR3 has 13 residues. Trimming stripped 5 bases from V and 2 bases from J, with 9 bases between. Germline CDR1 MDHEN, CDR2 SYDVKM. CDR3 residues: CASSPWANTEAFF. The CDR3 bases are TGTGCCAGCAGTCCTTGGGCCAACACTGAAGCTTTCTTT.

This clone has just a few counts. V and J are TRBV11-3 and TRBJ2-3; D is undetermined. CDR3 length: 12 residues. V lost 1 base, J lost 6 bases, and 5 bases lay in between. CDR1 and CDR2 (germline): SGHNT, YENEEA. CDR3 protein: CASSLVEDTQYF. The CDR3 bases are TGTGCCAGCAGCTTAGTTGAGGATACGCAGTATTTT.

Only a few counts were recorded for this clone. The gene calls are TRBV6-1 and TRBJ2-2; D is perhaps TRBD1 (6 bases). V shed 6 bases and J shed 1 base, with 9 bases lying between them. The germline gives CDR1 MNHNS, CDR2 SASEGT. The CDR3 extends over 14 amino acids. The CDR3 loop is CASRVGQNTGELFF. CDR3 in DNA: TGTGCCAGCAGGGTGGGACAGAACACCGGGGAGCTGTTTTTT.

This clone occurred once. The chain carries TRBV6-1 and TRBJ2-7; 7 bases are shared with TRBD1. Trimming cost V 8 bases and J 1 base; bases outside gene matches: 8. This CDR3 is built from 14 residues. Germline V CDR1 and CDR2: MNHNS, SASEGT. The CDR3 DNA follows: TGTGCCAGCCCAAAGCCAGGGGGATCCTACGAGCAGTACTTC. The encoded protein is CASPKPGGSYEQYF.

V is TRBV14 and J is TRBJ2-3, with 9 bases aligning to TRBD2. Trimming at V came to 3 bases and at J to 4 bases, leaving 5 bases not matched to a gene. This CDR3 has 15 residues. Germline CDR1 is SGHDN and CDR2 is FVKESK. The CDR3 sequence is CASSQRLAVADTQYF. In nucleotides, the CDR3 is TGTGCCAGCAGCCAGAGACTAGCGGTGGCAGATACGCAGTATTTT.

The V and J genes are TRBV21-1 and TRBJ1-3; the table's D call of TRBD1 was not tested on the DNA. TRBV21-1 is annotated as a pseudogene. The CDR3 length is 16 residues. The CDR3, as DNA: TGTGCCAGCAGCAAATCCAGACAGAGCTCTGGAAACACCATATATTTT. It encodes CASSKSRQSSGNTIYF.